A selection of T cell receptor beta chains follows, all from one sample in a study of blood T cell repertoires in COVID-19. Profiled with immunoSEQ multiplex PCR; TCRdb holds only in-frame clones, not every one. Among over 400,000 clones listed, about nine tenths were seen once. Source material: PBMCs or T cells enriched from blood (not recorded which). The receptors derive from a woman aged 55 to 70 who had recovered from COVID-19. CDR3s leave out the opening cysteine and the closing phenylalanine or tryptophan. Clone size is given for some rows only: seen once, a few or many times, or a class if the clone is expanded.

once	12	TRBV6-1	TRBJ1-2	ASSENPGGWGYT
NA	10	TRBV2	TRBJ1-2	ASSGEVYGYT
NA	14	TRBV19	TRBJ1-5	ASTLGQGYSNQPQH
NA	12	TRBV10-3	TRBJ2-7	AISPGTGPYEQY
once	16	TRBV5-6	TRBJ2-5	ASSPDLAGEWGEETQY
NA	11	TRBV12-3/TRBV12-4	TRBJ1-1	ASNTGTGVGAF
NA	14	TRBV2	TRBJ1-4	ASSEDIAATNEKLF
NA	9	TRBV6-5	TRBJ1-2	ASGASYGYT
few	10	TRBV7-9	TRBJ1-2	ASSLETGGYT
once	12	TRBV5-1	TRBJ1-2	ASSPRPDDYGYT
NA	12	TRBV5-1	TRBJ1-1	ASSASTGITEAF
NA	18	TRBV24-1	TRBJ2-7	ATIIMPCGTETDYPYEQY
NA	12	TRBV2	TRBJ1-3	ASSRTGFGNTIY
NA	11	TRBV16	TRBJ1-2	ASSHPWGRGNT
once	12	TRBV27	TRBJ2-1	ASSTRGRGNEQF
NA	12	TRBV10-3	TRBJ2-3	AISPGLGTDTQY
NA	13	TRBV20-1	TRBJ1-2	SASLFLAGFMSYT
NA	11	TRBV10-3	TRBJ2-7	AISRTGTYEQY
NA	18	TRBV4-1	TRBJ2-1	ASSQDKGGTYSISYNEQF
NA	10	TRBV5-1	TRBJ2-7	ASSLGQSEQY
NA	10	TRBV19	TRBJ1-1	ASSQQGSEAF
NA	13	TRBV24-1	TRBJ2-5	ATSDSSGAGETQY
NA	12	TRBV29-1	TRBJ2-1	SVNQGNSYNEQF
once	13	TRBV14	TRBJ2-3	ASSQVGVRTDTQY
NA	11	TRBV9	TRBJ1-1	ASSPQGGTEAF
few	13	TRBV6-5	TRBJ1-6	ASSRGDRSNSPLH
NA	12	TRBV5-8	TRBJ1-2	ASDSGDRDYGYT
NA	11	TRBV12-3/TRBV12-4	TRBJ1-5	ASSLVRVQPQH
NA	12	TRBV9	TRBJ2-7	ASSVGGGAREQY
NA	12	TRBV7-9	TRBJ2-7	ASSLEGRGAEQY
NA	13	TRBV5-1	TRBJ1-1	ASSKESGRPTEAF
NA	13	TRBV10-3	TRBJ1-5	AISERGNSNQPQH
NA	13	TRBV5-1	TRBJ1-1	ASSLRAGGEGEAF
NA	13	TRBV2	TRBJ1-4	ASSRPPGVNEKLF
NA	13	TRBV6-5	TRBJ2-7	ASSYWGGGAYEQY
once	13	TRBV25-1	TRBJ2-1	ASSDPDRRSNEQF